Listed below are T cell receptor beta chains from one sample, sequenced in a study of T cell responses to AZD1222 COVID-19 vaccine. Assay used: immunoSEQ multiplex PCR; TCRdb lists only in-frame clones, some missing. This sample has 70,000 to 95,000 clones; 75% to 90% occur once, and the top ten carry more than 2%. The material was peripheral blood, obtained 28 days after the second AZD1222 dose. The receptors come from an adult who received the AZD1222 COVID-19 vaccine. CDR3s include the opening cysteine and the closing phenylalanine or tryptophan. A D gene is named only where the DNA matches it firmly. Expanded clones get a size class; other rows say once, few or many, or leave the size out.

cdr3_length j_call v_call d_call clone_size cdr3_aa cdr3_nt
13 TRBJ1-1 TRBV5-1 - once CASSLMRDTEAFF TGCGCCAGCAGCTTGATGAGGGACACTGAAGCTTTCTTT
14 TRBJ1-1 TRBV19 - few CASSSGHPNTEAFF TGTGCCAGTAGTTCAGGACACCCGAACACTGAAGCTTTCTTT
12 TRBJ1-4 TRBV6-6 - - CASTASQLELFF TGTGCCAGCACGGCCTCCCAGCTAGAACTGTTTTTT
15 TRBJ2-7 TRBV19 - once CASKPNGRGHYEQYF TGTGCCAGTAAGCCAAATGGCAGGGGACACTACGAGCAGTACTTC
12 TRBJ1-2 TRBV18 TRBD1 - CASSQQGDGYTF TGTGCCAGTTCCCAACAGGGGGACGGCTACACCTTC
14 TRBJ1-3 TRBV5-1 - once CASRQQGYGNTIYF TGCGCCAGCAGGCAACAGGGTTACGGAAACACCATATATTTT
14 TRBJ2-1 TRBV5-1 - - CASSPRGGNNEQFF TGCGCCAGCAGCCCTCGTGGGGGAAACAATGAGCAGTTCTTC
13 TRBJ1-2 TRBV18 - - CASAPKQGGGYTF TGTGCCAGCGCACCGAAACAGGGAGGTGGCTACACCTTC
14 TRBJ1-6 TRBV7-2 TRBD1 - CASSLDRGNSPLHF TGTGCCAGCAGCTTAGACAGGGGTAATTCACCCCTCCACTTT
14 TRBJ2-2 TRBV12-1 - - CASSLSLYTGELFF TGTGCCAGCAGCTTAAGTTTGTACACCGGGGAGCTGTTTTTT
15 TRBJ1-2 TRBV6-6 - - CASSSREANKDGYTF TGTGCCAGCAGTTCCAGGGAAGCCAACAAGGATGGCTACACCTTC
17 TRBJ2-2 TRBV19 TRBD2 - CASSSVLRTSGSRELFF TGTGCCAGTAGTTCTGTCCTCAGGACTAGCGGGAGTCGGGAGCTGTTTTTT
14 TRBJ2-5 TRBV18 TRBD2 - CASSPASGQETQYF TGTGCCAGCTCACCGGCTAGCGGCCAAGAGACCCAGTACTTC
15 TRBJ1-2 TRBV5-5 TRBD1 - CASSSWTGTEYGYTF TGTGCCAGCAGCTCATGGACCGGGACAGAGTATGGCTACACCTTC
14 TRBJ2-3 TRBV29-1 TRBD1 - CSGNRGRGTDTQYF TGCAGCGGAAACAGGGGAAGGGGCACAGATACGCAGTATTTT
15 TRBJ2-1 TRBV5-4 TRBD2 - CASSLEGTSGREQFF TGTGCCAGCAGCTTGGAGGGGACTAGTGGCCGTGAGCAGTTCTTC
16 TRBJ2-1 TRBV4-1 TRBD2 - CASSQGTSGAYNEQFF TGCGCCAGCAGCCAAGGGACTAGCGGCGCCTACAATGAGCAGTTCTTC
13 TRBJ1-1 TRBV7-6 - - CASSPMGGSEAFF TGTGCCAGCAGCCCCATGGGGGGCTCCGAGGCTTTCTTT
13 TRBJ1-5 TRBV6-5 - few CASSHGFYQPQHF TGTGCCAGCAGCCACGGGTTTTATCAGCCCCAGCATTTT
13 TRBJ2-5 TRBV9 TRBD2 - CASSVAGGETQYF TGTGCCAGCAGCGTAGCGGGGGGAGAGACCCAGTACTTC
13 TRBJ2-7 TRBV29-1 - - CSVLFGGRPEQYF TGCAGCGTCCTTTTTGGGGGAAGACCCGAGCAGTACTTC
17 TRBJ2-1 TRBV19 TRBD1 - CASSIDERTGERQEQFF TGTGCCAGTAGTATAGATGAGAGGACAGGGGAGAGGCAGGAGCAGTTCTTC
18 TRBJ1-5 TRBV10-2 TRBD1 - CASCDGRGVGIGNQPQHF TGCGCCAGCTGTGACGGCAGGGGGGTAGGAATCGGCAATCAGCCCCAGCATTTT
13 TRBJ1-6 TRBV11-2 - - CASSLGINSPLHF TGTGCCAGCAGCTTGGGAATTAATTCACCCCTCCACTTT
17 TRBJ2-2 TRBV29-1 TRBD2 - CSALFSTSGGVYGELFF TGCAGCGCACTCTTTTCGACTAGCGGGGGGGTCTACGGGGAGCTGTTTTTT
15 TRBJ1-1 TRBV19 - - CASSIGSAGQGEAFF TGTGCCAGTAGTATAGGGTCGGCAGGGCAAGGTGAAGCTTTCTTT
15 TRBJ1-4 TRBV5-5 TRBD1 - CASSSSSGGREKLFF TGTGCCAGCAGCTCCTCCTCAGGGGGCAGGGAAAAACTGTTTTTT
19 TRBJ2-5 TRBV27 - - CASSSRYPQGRRLEETQYF TGTGCCAGCAGTAGCCGATATCCCCAGGGGCGTAGGTTAGAAGAGACCCAGTACTTC
14 TRBJ1-2 TRBV19 - few CASIPAGARYGYTF TGTGCCAGTATCCCCGCGGGGGCCAGGTATGGCTACACCTTC
13 TRBJ1-5 TRBV6-2/TRBV6-3 - - CASSTPQGQPQHF TGTGCCAGCAGTACCCCCCAGGGTCAGCCCCAGCATTTT
13 TRBJ2-1 TRBV5-8 - - CASSLVPALEQFF TGTGCCAGCAGCTTGGTCCCAGCTCTCGAGCAGTTCTTC
13 TRBJ1-5 TRBV15 - once CATSREKGQPQHF TGTGCCACCAGCAGAGAAAAGGGGCAGCCCCAGCATTTT
18 TRBJ2-1 TRBV5-1 - - CASSLVLGGQSSYNEQFF TGCGCCAGCAGCTTGGTGCTAGGGGGGCAGAGCTCCTACAATGAGCAGTTCTTC
15 TRBJ2-5 TRBV6-6 - - CASSYYRRSQETQYF TGTGCCAGCAGTTACTACCGACGGAGTCAAGAGACCCAGTACTTC
16 TRBJ2-1 TRBV4-1 TRBD1 - CASSQDWDRAYNEQFF TGCGCCAGCAGCCAAGATTGGGACAGGGCCTACAATGAGCAGTTCTTC
14 TRBJ1-4 TRBV30 - - CAWSADIESEKLFF TGTGCCTGGAGTGCAGACATTGAAAGTGAAAAACTGTTTTTT
13 TRBJ2-7 TRBV7-3 TRBD1 - CASGTGTSGEQYF TGTGCCAGCGGGACAGGGACCTCGGGGGAGCAGTACTTC
12 TRBJ2-7 TRBV30 - - CAWRTQPYEQYF TGTGCCTGGAGAACACAGCCCTACGAGCAGTACTTC
16 TRBJ1-6 TRBV5-1 - - CASSFFGTDDNSPLHF TGCGCCAGCAGCTTCTTCGGGACGGACGATAATTCACCCCTCCACTTT
13 TRBJ1-2 TRBV3-1/TRBV3-2 - once CASSQDLGYGYTF TGTGCCAGCAGCCAAGATCTGGGCTATGGCTACACCTTC
15 TRBJ2-7 TRBV5-8 - once CASSLSSSLGYEQYF TGTGCCAGCAGCTTGAGTTCCAGTTTGGGTTACGAGCAGTACTTC
14 TRBJ2-5 TRBV2 TRBD2 - CASSDTAGYETQYF TGTGCCAGCAGTGACACAGCGGGGTATGAGACCCAGTACTTC
14 TRBJ2-1 TRBV7-2 - - CASSPPAGANEQFF TGTGCCAGCAGCCCCCCGGCCGGGGCGAATGAGCAGTTCTTC
15 TRBJ1-6 TRBV7-2 - - CASSLAPGSYSPLHF TGTGCCAGCAGCTTAGCCCCAGGGAGTTATTCACCCCTCCACTTT
15 TRBJ1-1 TRBV5-1 TRBD1 - CASSFVGQGSTEAFF TGCGCCAGCAGCTTTGTTGGACAGGGGAGTACTGAAGCTTTCTTT
14 TRBJ2-1 TRBV11-2 - - CASSRPEGGNEQFF TGTGCCAGCAGCCGACCCGAAGGGGGCAATGAGCAGTTCTTC
13 TRBJ2-7 TRBV10-3 TRBD2 few CAISELADYEQYF TGTGCCATCAGCGAACTAGCGGACTACGAGCAGTACTTC
14 TRBJ2-7 TRBV30 TRBD1 - CAWSVGQGAAEQYF TGTGCCTGGAGTGTCGGACAGGGAGCAGCCGAGCAGTACTTC
15 TRBJ1-6 TRBV19 - once CASSGQWPYSSPLHF TGTGCCAGTAGTGGTCAGTGGCCATATAGTTCACCCCTCCACTTT
15 TRBJ2-2 TRBV7-9 - - CASSSPASRSGELFF TGTGCCAGCAGCTCCCCCGCCTCGCGGTCCGGGGAGCTGTTTTTT